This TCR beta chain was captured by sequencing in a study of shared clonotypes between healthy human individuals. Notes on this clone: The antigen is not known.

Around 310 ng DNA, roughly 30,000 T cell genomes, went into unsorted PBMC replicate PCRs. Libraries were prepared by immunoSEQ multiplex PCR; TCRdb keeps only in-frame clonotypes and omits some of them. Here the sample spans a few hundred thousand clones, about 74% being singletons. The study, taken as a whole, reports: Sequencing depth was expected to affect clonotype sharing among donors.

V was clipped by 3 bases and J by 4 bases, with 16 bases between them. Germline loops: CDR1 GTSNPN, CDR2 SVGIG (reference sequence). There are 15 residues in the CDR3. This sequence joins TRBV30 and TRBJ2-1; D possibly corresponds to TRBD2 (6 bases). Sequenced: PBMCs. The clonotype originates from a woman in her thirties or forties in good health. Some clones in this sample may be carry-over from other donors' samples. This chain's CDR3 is CAWSPTGLNYNEQFF. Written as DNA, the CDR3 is TGTGCCTGGAGCCCCACGGGACTGAATTACAATGAGCAGTTCTTC.